The rows below give T cell receptor beta chains drawn from one sample of a study of identical twins. MiXCR was run by TCRdb on the 5' RACE reads, yielding one entry per CDR3 protein. The sample includes around 680,000 distinct CDR3 sequences, less than 10% of them seen just once. The same sample was also studied in work on yellow fever vaccine responses in identical twins.

Sequencing was carried out using PBMCs. These receptors were obtained from a woman in her late teens or twenties in good health. CDR3s leave out the opening cysteine and the closing phenylalanine or tryptophan. Clone size is given for some rows only: seen once, a few or many times, or a class if the clone is expanded.

many,TRBV6-2/TRBV6-3,TRBJ2-2,ASNQGLATGELF
few,TRBV27,TRBJ2-7,ASSLLPASYEQY
few,TRBV7-2,TRBJ2-3,ASSLRPSGTSDTQY
few,TRBV6-2/TRBV6-3,TRBJ2-1,ASSRDRNEQF
many,TRBV29-1,TRBJ2-3,SAPGGRTDTQY
many,TRBV27,TRBJ2-4,ASSLFAAGDKNIQY
few,TRBV6-2/TRBV6-3,TRBJ2-1,AILGGKGQGANEQF
NA,TRBV9,TRBJ2-3,ASSVASGSTDTQY
few,TRBV5-6,TRBJ1-1,ASSLHRGNTEAF
many,TRBV5-1,TRBJ2-3,ASSTADTQY
few,TRBV5-1,TRBJ2-5,ASSFQVVEYQETQY
many,TRBV20-1,TRBJ1-3,SAAYSGNTIY
NA,TRBV7-2,TRBJ2-1,ASSLPLAGPEQF
many,TRBV24-1,TRBJ2-1,ATSEGYNEQF
many,TRBV7-2,TRBJ2-7,ASSLQTDEQY
NA,TRBV5-1,TRBJ2-3,ASSPWIDRADTDTQY
many,TRBV5-1,TRBJ1-1,ASSGGQGAWNTEAF
many,TRBV28,TRBJ1-2,AAAGVWGYT
NA,TRBV5-6,TRBJ2-1,ASSSWVGLYNEQF